Sequencing of this T cell receptor (beta chain) was carried out in a study of CD8 T cells in ankylosing spondylitis. Germline CDR1 reads DFQATT; CDR2 reads SNEGSKA (reference sequence). The CDR3 is 15 residues long. Trimming took off 6 bases at V and 3 bases at J, with 18 bases between the two ends. General study findings and limits: Disease-linked clones were CD8+ and relatively rare in peripheral blood. Fewer than 10 highly homologous variants formed a TCR beta motif that appeared characteristic of ankylosing spondylitis blood. Reactive arthritis synovial fluid and blood were previously reported to contain some motif variants.

This clonotype appeared a few times. Antigen unknown. TCRdb reanalysed the 5' RACE reads using MiXCR and keeps one entry per CDR3 protein. Among 700,000 or so distinct CDR3 sequences, 15% to 20% were seen once, and the ten largest hold under 20%. The sample taken for sequencing was blood, either unsorted or a sorted T cell fraction (not recorded which). The sequence was obtained from a male donor with ankylosing spondylitis. J is TRBJ1-5 and V is TRBV20-1; the D gene is possibly TRBD1 (5 bases). The CDR3 DNA sequence: TGCAGTGCCCTACAGGAGACCACAGCCAATCAGCCCCAGCATTTT. Protein product: CSALQETTANQPQHF.